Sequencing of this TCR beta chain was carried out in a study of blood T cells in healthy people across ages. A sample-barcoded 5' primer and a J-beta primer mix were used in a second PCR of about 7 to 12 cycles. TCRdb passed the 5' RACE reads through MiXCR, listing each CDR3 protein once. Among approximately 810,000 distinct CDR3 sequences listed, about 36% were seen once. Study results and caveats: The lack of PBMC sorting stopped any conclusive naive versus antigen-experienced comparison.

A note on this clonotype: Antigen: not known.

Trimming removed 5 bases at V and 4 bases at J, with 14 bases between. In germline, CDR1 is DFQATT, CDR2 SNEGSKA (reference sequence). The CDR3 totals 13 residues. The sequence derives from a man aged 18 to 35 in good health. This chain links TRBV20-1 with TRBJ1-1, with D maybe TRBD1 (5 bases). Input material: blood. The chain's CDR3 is CSAQTQGGTEAFF. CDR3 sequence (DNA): TGCAGTGCTCAGACCCAGGGAGGCACTGAAGCTTTCTTT.